This TCR beta chain stems from a study of early T cells in non-severe SARS-CoV-2 infection. Points on this clonotype: Antigen specificity is unknown.

Individual cDNA molecules were tagged with unique molecular identifiers, the study reported. TCRdb re-analysed the 5' RACE reads in MiXCR, keeping a single row per CDR3 protein. The sample consists of roughly 70,000 distinct CDR3 sequences, over 10% of them appearing once. General observations from the study: VDJdb-based annotation leaned toward anti-spike CD8 responses and missed private and CD4 specificities.

The J segment lost 1 base and the V segment lost 4 bases, leaving 13 bases of the junction unmatched. The CDR3 covers 17 residues. CDR1 and CDR2 from the germline V gene are LGHDT and YNNKEL (reference sequence). The TCR comes from an adult who was a healthcare worker with PCR-confirmed SARS-CoV-2 infection or an uninfected control (not recorded which). The chain is built from TRBV3-1 and TRBJ2-7; 7 nucleotides line up with TRBD1. Sequencing used whole blood. CDR3 sequence reads: CASSPHQGQFNSYEQYF. CDR3 in DNA: TGTGCCAGCAGCCCGCACCAGGGACAGTTTAATTCCTACGAGCAGTACTTC.